This T cell receptor (beta chain) was captured by sequencing in a study of cytomegalovirus exposure and HLA in healthy donors. Background on the study: A later analysis reported the 95 to 150 validation repertoires used the same platform as the approximately 700 first-cohort repertoires.

As for this clone: No antigen is known for it.

The method was immunoSEQ multiplex PCR; TCRdb's version includes in-frame clones alone and lacks a portion of them. The sample records 50,000 to 65,000 clones, more than 70% being singletons. Trimming removed 6 bases at V and 5 bases at J, with 19 bases between. The CDR3 runs 15 residues. Germline values: CDR1 MRHNA, CDR2 SNTAGT. Study-wide findings and caveats: The authors confirmed in vitro that three CMV-associated chains were specific for CMV antigens.

This chain joins TRBV6-4 and TRBJ1-1; D may be TRBD1 (5 bases). The source is a woman younger than 35 in good health and CMV-seropositive. The sample comprised PBMCs. The CDR3 sequence is CASSQGSGRGTEAFF. The CDR3 nucleotides read TGTGCCAGCAGCCAAGGGTCGGGTAGGGGAACTGAAGCTTTCTTT.